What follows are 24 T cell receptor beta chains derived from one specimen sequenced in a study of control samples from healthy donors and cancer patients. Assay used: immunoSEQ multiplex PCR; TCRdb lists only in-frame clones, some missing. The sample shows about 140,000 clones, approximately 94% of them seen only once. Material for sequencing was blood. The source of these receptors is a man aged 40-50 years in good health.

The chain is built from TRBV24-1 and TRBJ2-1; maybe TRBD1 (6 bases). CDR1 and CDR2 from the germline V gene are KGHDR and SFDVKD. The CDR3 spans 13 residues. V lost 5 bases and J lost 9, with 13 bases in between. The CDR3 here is CATSGQGNSEQFF. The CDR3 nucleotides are TGTGCCACCAGTGGCCAGGGGAATAGTGAGCAGTTCTTC.

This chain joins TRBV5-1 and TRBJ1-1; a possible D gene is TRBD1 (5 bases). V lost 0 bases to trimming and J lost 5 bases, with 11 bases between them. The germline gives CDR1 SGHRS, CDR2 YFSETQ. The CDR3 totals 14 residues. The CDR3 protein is CASSLDLGGTEAFF. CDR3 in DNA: TGCGCCAGCAGCTTGGACTTGGGGGGAACTGAAGCTTTCTTT. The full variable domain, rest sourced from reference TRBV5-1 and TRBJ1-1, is KAGVTQTPRYLIKTRGQQVTLSCSPISGHRSVSWYQQTPGQGLQFLFEYFSETQRNKGNFPGRFSGRQFSNSRSEMNVSTLELGDSALYLCASSLDLGGTEAFFGQGTRLTVV.

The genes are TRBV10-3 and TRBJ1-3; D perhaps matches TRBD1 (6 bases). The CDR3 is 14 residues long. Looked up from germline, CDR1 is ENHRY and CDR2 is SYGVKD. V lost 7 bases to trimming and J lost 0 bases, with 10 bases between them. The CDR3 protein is CAIKRTDSGNTIYF. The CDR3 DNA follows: TGTGCCATCAAGAGGACAGACTCTGGAAACACCATATATTTT.

The CDR3 loop is CASSLVQSLEAFF. In DNA form, the CDR3 reads TGTGCCAGCAGCTTAGTACAGAGTCTTGAAGCTTTCTTT. The chain has TRBV11-2 and TRBJ1-1, with no clear D. The CDR3 runs 13 residues. Trimming removed 1 base at V and 7 bases at J, with 10 bases between. Per germline, CDR1 SGHAT and CDR2 FQNNGV.

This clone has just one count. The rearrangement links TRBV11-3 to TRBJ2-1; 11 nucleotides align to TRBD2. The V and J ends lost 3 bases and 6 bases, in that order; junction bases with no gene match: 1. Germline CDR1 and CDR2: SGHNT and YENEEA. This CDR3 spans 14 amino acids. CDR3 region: CASSLTSGANEQFF. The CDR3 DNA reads TGTGCCAGCAGCTTGACTAGCGGGGCCAATGAGCAGTTCTTC.

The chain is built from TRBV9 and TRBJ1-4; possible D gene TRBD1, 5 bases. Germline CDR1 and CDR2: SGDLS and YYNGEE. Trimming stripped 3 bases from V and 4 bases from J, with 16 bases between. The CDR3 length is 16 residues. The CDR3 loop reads CASSAGGGEINEKLFF. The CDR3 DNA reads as TGTGCCAGCAGCGCTGGCGGAGGGGAGATTAATGAAAAACTGTTTTTT.

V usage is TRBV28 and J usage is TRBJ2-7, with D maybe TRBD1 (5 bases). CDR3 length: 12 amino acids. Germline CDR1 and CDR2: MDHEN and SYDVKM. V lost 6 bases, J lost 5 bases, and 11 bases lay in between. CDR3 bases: TGTGCCAGCAGCTCAGGGTCCCACGAGCAGTACTTC. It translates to CASSSGSHEQYF.

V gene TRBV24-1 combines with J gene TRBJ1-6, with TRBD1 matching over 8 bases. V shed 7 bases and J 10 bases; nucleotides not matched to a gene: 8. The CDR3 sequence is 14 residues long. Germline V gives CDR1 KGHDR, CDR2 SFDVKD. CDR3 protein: CATSPGGEKSPLHF. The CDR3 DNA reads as TGTGCCACCAGCCCAGGGGGCGAGAAGTCACCCCTCCACTTT.

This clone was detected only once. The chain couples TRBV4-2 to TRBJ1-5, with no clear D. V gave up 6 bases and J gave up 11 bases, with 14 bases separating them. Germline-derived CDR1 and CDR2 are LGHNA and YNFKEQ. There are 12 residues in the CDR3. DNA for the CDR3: TGTGCCAGCAGTCAACCGTCCGGAGCCCAGCATTTT. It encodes CASSQPSGAQHF.

Here the CDR3 reads CASSLDRGENSPLHF. In nucleotides, the CDR3 is TGCGCCAGCAGCTTGGACAGGGGTGAGAATTCACCCCTCCACTTT. The chain recombines TRBV5-1 with TRBJ1-6; the match to TRBD1 covers 7 bases. Germline V CDR1 and CDR2: SGHRS, YFSETQ. The CDR3 covers 15 residues. Trimming removed 0 bases from V and 7 bases from J; junction bases left unmatched: 4.

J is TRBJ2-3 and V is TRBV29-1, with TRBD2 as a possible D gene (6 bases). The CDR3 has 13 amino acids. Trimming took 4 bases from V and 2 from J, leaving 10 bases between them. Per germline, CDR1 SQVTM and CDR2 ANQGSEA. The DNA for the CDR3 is TGCAGCGTTGCGGCGGGGTACACAGATACGCAGTATTTT. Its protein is CSVAAGYTDTQYF.

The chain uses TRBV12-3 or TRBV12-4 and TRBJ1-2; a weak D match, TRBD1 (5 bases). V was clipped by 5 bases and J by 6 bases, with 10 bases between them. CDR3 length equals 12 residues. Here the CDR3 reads CASSPGGNGYTF. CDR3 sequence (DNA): TGTGCCAGCAGTCCCGGGGGGAATGGCTACACCTTC.

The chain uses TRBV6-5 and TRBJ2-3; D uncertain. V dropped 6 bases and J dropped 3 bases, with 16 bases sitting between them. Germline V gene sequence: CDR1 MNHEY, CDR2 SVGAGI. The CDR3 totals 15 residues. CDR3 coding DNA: TGTGCCAGCAGCGCACGCGCCGCGTTAACAGATACGCAGTATTTT. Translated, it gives CASSARAALTDTQYF.

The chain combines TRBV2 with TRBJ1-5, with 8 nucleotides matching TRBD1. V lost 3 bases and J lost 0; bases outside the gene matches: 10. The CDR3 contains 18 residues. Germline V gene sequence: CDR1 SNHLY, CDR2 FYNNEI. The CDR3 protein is CASSDGQGAKYSNQPQHF. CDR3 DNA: TGTGCCAGCAGTGACGGGCAGGGGGCGAAGTATAGCAATCAGCCCCAGCATTTT.

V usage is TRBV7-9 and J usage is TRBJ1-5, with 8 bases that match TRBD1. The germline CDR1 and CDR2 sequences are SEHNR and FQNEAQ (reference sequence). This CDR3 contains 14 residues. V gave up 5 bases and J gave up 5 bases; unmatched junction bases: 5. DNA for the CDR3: TGTGCCAGCAGCCCGGACAGGGACGATCAGCCCCAGCATTTT. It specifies CASSPDRDDQPQHF.

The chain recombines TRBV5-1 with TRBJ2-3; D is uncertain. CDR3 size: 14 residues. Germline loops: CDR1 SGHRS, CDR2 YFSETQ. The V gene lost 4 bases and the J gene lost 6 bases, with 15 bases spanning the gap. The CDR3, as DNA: TGCGCCAGCAGCCTTAGGACCTCCTCGGATACGCAGTATTTT. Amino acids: CASSLRTSSDTQYF.

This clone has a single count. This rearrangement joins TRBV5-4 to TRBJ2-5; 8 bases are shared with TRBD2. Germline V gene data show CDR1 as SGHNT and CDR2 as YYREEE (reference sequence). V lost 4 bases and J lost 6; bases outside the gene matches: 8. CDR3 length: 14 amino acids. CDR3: CASSQQRERKTQYF. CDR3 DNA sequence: TGTGCCAGCAGCCAGCAGCGGGAGAGGAAGACCCAGTACTTC.

CDR3 region: CSASQGTGRGEQYF. The CDR3 region has the DNA TGCAGTGCTAGTCAGGGGACAGGGAGAGGCGAGCAGTACTTC. The chain employs TRBV20-1 and TRBJ2-7; TRBD1 matches at 9 bases. Germline V gene lookup returns CDR1 DFQATT and CDR2 SNEGSKA (reference sequence). J lost 6 bases, V lost 3 bases, and 9 bases had no gene match. CDR3 length: 14 residues.

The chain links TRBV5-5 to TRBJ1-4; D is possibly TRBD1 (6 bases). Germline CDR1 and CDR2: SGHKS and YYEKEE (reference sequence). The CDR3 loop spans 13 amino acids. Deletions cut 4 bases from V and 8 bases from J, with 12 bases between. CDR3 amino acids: CASSQGQSEKLFF. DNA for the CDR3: TGTGCCAGCAGCCAAGGACAGTCGGAAAAACTGTTTTTT.

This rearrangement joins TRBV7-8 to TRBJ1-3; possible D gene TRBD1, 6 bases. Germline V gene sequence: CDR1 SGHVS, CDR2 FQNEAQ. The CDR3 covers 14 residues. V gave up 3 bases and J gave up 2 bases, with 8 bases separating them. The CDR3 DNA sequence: TGTGCCAGCAGCTTTTCAGGGGCTGGAAACACCATATATTTT. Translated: CASSFSGAGNTIYF.

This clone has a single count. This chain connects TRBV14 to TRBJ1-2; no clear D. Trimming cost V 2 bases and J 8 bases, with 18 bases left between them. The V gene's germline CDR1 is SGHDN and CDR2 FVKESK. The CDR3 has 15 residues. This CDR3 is CASSQKGILVDGYTF. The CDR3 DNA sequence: TGTGCCAGCAGCCAAAAGGGAATTTTGGTCGACGGCTACACCTTC. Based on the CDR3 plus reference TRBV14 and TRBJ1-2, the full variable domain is EAGVTQFPSHSVIEKGQTVTLRCDPISGHDNLYWYRRVMGKEIKFLLHFVKESKQDESGMPNNRFLAERTGGTYSTLKVQPAELEDSGVYFCASSQKGILVDGYTFGSGTRLTVV.

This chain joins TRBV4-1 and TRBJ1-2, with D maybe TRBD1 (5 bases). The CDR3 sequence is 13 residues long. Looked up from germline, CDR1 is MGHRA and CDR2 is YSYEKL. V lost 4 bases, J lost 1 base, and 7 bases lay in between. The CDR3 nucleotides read TGCGCCAGCAGCCCGACAGATAACTATGGCTACACCTTC. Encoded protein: CASSPTDNYGYTF.

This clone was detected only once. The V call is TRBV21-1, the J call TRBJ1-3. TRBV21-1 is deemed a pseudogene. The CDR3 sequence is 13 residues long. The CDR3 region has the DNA TGTGCCAGCAGTGGACTCTCTGGAAACACCATATATTTT. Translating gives CASSGLSGNTIYF.

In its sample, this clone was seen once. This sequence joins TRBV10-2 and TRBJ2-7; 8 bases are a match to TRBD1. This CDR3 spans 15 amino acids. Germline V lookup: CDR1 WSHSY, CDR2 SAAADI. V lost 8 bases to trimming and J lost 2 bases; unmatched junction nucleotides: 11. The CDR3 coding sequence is TGCGCCAGCTCCTCCTCCGGGACAGGAGCCTACGAGCAGTACTTC. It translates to CASSSSGTGAYEQYF.